Below, 5 T cell receptor beta chains from the same sample are listed, as sequenced in a study of shared T cell receptors in the human thymus (dated by TCRdb to about 2021). Libraries were constructed by the immunoSEQ multiplex PCR assay. Drawn from immuneACCESS, this table holds only the in-frame rearrangements with V and J called that TCRdb kept. Clones are partly lost; checked studies trace under half to an unresolved V gene and leave the rest unexplained. This sample lists 700,000 to 750,000 clones; approximately 85% were detected once. The top ten constitute roughly 0.01% of the sample. The sample also formed part of further work on human thymus T cells.

The sample consisted of thymocytes. The receptors originated from a girl less than two years old with a congenital heart defect. Donor details come from another sample of the same person, matched by shared clones.

V usage is TRBV5-1 and J usage is TRBJ2-1; maybe TRBD2 (5 bases). Germline V lookup: CDR1 SGHRS, CDR2 YFSETQ. Trimming removed 0 bases at V and 7 bases at J, with 14 bases between. The CDR3 runs 15 residues. CDR3 bases: TGCGCCAGCAGCTTGGGGAGGCCGGCTTTGAATGAGCAGTTCTTC. Translated, it gives CASSLGRPALNEQFF.

The rearrangement uses TRBV25-1 and TRBJ2-1; 8 positions match TRBD2. The CDR3 runs to 16 residues. V shed 4 bases and J 1 base; nucleotides not matched to a gene: 6. Germline CDR1 and CDR2: MGHDK and SYGVNS. This CDR3 reads CASSVAGTGSYNEQFF. The CDR3 DNA reads TGTGCCAGCAGTGTAGCGGGAACGGGTTCCTACAATGAGCAGTTCTTC.

This clone was picked up a small number of times. This chain connects TRBV4-3 to TRBJ1-4, with 7 bases aligning to TRBD1. The CDR3 is 22 amino acids. Germline V lookup: CDR1 LGHNA, CDR2 YSLEER. Losses at the gene ends were 2 bases for V and 6 bases for J; bases not matched to a gene: 27. The CDR3 DNA sequence: TGCGCCAGCAGCCAATCGACCGTCCGGAATGGGACAGCCGTCAAGGGATATGAAAAACTGTTTTTT. Protein product: CASSQSTVRNGTAVKGYEKLFF.

The chain links TRBV7-6 to TRBJ2-3, with D unclear. V was pared by 4 bases and J by 8 bases, with 13 bases between. The germline V gene has CDR1 SGHVS and CDR2 FNYEAQ. This CDR3 is built from 13 residues. Here the CDR3 reads CASSSKRRITQYF. CDR3 DNA: TGTGCCAGCAGCTCCAAGCGCCGCATTACGCAGTATTTT.

This rearrangement joins TRBV7-8 to TRBJ1-2; D not resolved. CDR3 length equals 16 residues. With 4 bases removed from V and 0 bases from J, the gap between germline ends came to 15 bases. CDR1 is SGHVS, CDR2 FQNEAQ, per germline. The CDR3 sequence is CASSSSRRLTNYGYTF. The CDR3 DNA reads as TGTGCCAGCAGCTCCTCGAGGCGACTGACTAACTATGGCTACACCTTC. Complete variable domain (other parts from reference TRBV7-8 and TRBJ1-2): GAGVSQSPRYKVAKRGQDVALRCDPISGHVSLFWYQQALGQGPEFLTYFQNEAQLDKSGLPSDRFFAERPEGSVSTLKIQRTQQEDSAVYLCASSSSRRLTNYGYTFGSGTRLTVV.